Below, one T cell receptor (beta chain) is given with its context. Per the study methods: Amplification of reference gene primers was used by the study to estimate nucleated cell counts. Clones were sequenced by immunoSEQ multiplex PCR, and TCRdb holds only the in-frame ones, with some missing. The V and J calls and the clone size are those of that table, but D and trimming were determined from the DNA. The data show roughly 81,000 clones, with approximately 90% seen just once and 9.5% to 15% held by the top ten. This record comes from a study of blood T cell repertoires in COVID-19. At the level of the study: PBMCs, B-cell-depleted T cells, or T cells provided the cDNA or gDNA that made up the material.

Germline V CDR1 and CDR2: LNHDA, SQIVND (reference sequence). Trimming pared 4 bases from V and 6 bases from J, leaving 18 bases between. The CDR3 consists of 15 residues. The chain couples TRBV19 to TRBJ1-2, with D possibly TRBD1 on 6 matching bases. The source of this sequence is a man in his 70s with active or convalescent COVID-19. Input material: peripheral blood. The CDR3 sequence is CASSTTTDSMNGYTF. Here the CDR3 DNA reads TGTGCCAGTAGTACTACTACGGACAGTATGAATGGCTACACCTTC.